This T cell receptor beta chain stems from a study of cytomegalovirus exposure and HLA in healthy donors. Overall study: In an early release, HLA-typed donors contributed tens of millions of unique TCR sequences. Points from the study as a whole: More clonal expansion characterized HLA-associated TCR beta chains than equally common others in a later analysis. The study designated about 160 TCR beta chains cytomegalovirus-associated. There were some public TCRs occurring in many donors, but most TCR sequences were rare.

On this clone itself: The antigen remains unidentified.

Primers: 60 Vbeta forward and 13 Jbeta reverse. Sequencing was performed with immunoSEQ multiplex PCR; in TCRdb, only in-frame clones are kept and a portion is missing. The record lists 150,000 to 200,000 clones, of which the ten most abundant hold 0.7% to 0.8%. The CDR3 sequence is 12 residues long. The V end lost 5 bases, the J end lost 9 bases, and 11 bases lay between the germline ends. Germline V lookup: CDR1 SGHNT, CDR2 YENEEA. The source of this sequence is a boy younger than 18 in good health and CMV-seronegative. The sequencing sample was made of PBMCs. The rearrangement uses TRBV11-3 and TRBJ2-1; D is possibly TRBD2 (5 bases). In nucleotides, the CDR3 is TGTGCCAGCAGCCCGGGAACAAGTGAGCAGTTCTTC. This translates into CASSPGTSEQFF.